This note documents a single T cell receptor beta chain sequence. V lost 5 bases and J lost 5, with 27 bases in between. Germline V lookup: CDR1 SGHAT, CDR2 FQNNGV. The CDR3 consists of 18 residues. The data are from a study of technical replicates of blood from several donors. The repertoire was sequenced with immunoSEQ multiplex PCR; TCRdb's copy has only in-frame clones and lacks some. The sample has about 81,000 clones, just under 95% seen once. The rearrangement links TRBV11-2 to TRBJ2-5; D possibly corresponds to TRBD2 (6 bases). This clonotype originated in a human donor in good health. Sequencing input: T cells isolated from PBMCs. The chain's CDR3 is CASSHHLVGVRRGETQYF. The CDR3 DNA reads as TGTGCCAGCAGCCATCATCTGGTGGGGGTGAGGAGGGGCGAGACCCAGTACTTC.